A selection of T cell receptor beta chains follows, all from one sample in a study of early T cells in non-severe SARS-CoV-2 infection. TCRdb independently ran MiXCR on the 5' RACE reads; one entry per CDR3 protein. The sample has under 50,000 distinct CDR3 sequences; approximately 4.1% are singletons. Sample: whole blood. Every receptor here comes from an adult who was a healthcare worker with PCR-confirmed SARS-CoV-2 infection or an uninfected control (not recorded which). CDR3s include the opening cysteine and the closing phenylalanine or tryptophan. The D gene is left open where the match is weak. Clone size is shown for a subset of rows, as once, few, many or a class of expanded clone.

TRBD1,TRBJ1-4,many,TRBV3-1,TGTGCCAGCAGCCAAGACGGACAGGGTGAAAAACTGTTTTTT,CASSQDGQGEKLFF
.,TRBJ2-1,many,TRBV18,TGTGCCAGCTCACCGAACGGGATCCTCGGGGATGAGCAGTTCTTC,CASSPNGILGDEQFF
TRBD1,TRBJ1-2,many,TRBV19,TGTGCCAGTAGGCAGACAGGGGGCAATGGCTACACCTTC,CASRQTGGNGYTF
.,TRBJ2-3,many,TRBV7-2,TGTGCCAGCAGCTCCCGGGGCCAGGGAGGCACAGATACGCAGTATTTT,CASSSRGQGGTDTQYF
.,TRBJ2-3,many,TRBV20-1,TGCAGTGCAAACCCATGGGATACGCAGTATTTT,CSANPWDTQYF
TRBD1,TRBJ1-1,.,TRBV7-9,TGTGCCAGCAGCCAAGGGACAGGGGAGACTGAAGCTTTCTTT,CASSQGTGETEAFF
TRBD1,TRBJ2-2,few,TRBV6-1,TGTGCCAGCAGTATTGACAGGGGAGGCACCGGGGAGCTGTTTTTT,CASSIDRGGTGELFF
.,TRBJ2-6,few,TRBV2,TGTGCCACCAAAATCTCTGGGGCCAACGTCCTGACTTTC,CATKISGANVLTF
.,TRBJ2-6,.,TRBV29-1,TGCAGCGTTGCCAGGGCCAACGTCCTGACTTTC,CSVARANVLTF
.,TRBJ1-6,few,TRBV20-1,TGCAGTGCTGATACAGGGAGAAATTCACCCCTCCACTTT,CSADTGRNSPLHF
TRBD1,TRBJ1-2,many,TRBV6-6,TGTGCCAGCAGTCGGGACAGTAATGGCTACACCTTC,CASSRDSNGYTF
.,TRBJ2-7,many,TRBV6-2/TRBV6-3,TGTGCCAGCAGTCGGGTCCCTCGCTCCTACGAGCAGTACTTC,CASSRVPRSYEQYF
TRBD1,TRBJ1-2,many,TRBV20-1,TGCAGTGCAAGTCCAGGGGCAGGGGGAAACTATGGCTACACCTTC,CSASPGAGGNYGYTF
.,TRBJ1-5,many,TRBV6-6,TGTGCCAGCAGCCCTACCGGCGGGGGGGATAGCAATCAGCCCCAGCATTTT,CASSPTGGGDSNQPQHF
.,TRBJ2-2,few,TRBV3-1,TGTGCCAGCAGCCAAGAGTCCTCCCTCACCGGGGAGCTGTTTTTT,CASSQESSLTGELFF
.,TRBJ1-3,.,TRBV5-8,TGTGCCAGCAGCTTGATGGGGGCTCAGGACACCATATATTTT,CASSLMGAQDTIYF
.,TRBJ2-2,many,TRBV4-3,TGCGCCAGCAGCCAAGATTTTTCCGCCGGGGAGCTGTTTTTT,CASSQDFSAGELFF
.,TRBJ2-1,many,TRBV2,TGTGCCAGCAGTGTTACAGGGAATAATGAGCAGTTCTTC,CASSVTGNNEQFF
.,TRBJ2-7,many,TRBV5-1,TGCGCCAGCAGCTTGGATCAGAATACGGTCTACGAGCAGTACTTC,CASSLDQNTVYEQYF
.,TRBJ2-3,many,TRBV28,TGTGCCAGCAGTACTTACAGCTTGGGGGGCACAGATACGCAGTATTTT,CASSTYSLGGTDTQYF
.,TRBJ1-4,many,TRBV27,TGTGCCAGCAGCCAGGGTAATGAAAAACTGTTTTTT,CASSQGNEKLFF
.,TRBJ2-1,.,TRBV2,TGTGCCAGCAGTGACCGCCCCCCTTGGTGGAATGAGCAGTTCTTC,CASSDRPPWWNEQFF
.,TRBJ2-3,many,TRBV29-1,TGCAGCTTTGAAGGGGTATTGGCAGATACGCAGTATTTT,CSFEGVLADTQYF
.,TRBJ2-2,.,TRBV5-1,TGCGCCAGCAGCCGTTCGGGGAACACCGGGGAGCTGTTTTTT,CASSRSGNTGELFF
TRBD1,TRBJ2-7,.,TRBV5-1,TGCGCCAGCAGCTTGTGGGGACAGGGAAAAGAACAGTACTTC,CASSLWGQGKEQYF
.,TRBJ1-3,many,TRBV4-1,TGCGCCAGCAGCCAATGGTCCGGACAGTCGTTCTCTGGAAACACCATATATTTT,CASSQWSGQSFSGNTIYF
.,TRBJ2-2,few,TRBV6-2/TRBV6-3,TGTGCCAGCAGTCTTCTAGTTATCGCGAACACCGGGGAGCTGTTTTTT,CASSLLVIANTGELFF
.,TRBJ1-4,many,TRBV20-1,TGCAGTGCTGGTACGGGATCCATGGTACTGTTTTTT,CSAGTGSMVLFF
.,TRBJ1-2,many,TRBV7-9,TGTGCCAGCAGCTTAAAGAAAAGTTCTCTAAATGGATACACCTTC,CASSLKKSSLNGYTF
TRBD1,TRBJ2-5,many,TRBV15,TGTGCCACCAGCAGAGGAGGGACAGGGAAAGAGACCCAGTACTTC,CATSRGGTGKETQYF
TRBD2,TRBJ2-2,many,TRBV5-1,TGCGCCAGCAGCCGACCGATTGGGGTTAGCGGGACGAACACCGGGGAGCTGTTTTTT,CASSRPIGVSGTNTGELFF
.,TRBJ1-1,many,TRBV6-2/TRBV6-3,TGTGCCAGCAGCCAGACTCAGGGGTACACTGAAGCTTTCTTT,CASSQTQGYTEAFF
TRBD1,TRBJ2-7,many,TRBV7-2,TGTGCCAGCAGCGAACGGACAGGGGGAGAGTACGAGCAGTACTTC,CASSERTGGEYEQYF
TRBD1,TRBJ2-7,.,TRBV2,TGTGCCAGCAGTGAAGTGGCAGGGGGTGGGCAGCAGTACTTC,CASSEVAGGGQQYF
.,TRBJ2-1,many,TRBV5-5,TGTGCCAGCAGCTTGGAGTCTTACAATGAGCAGTTCTTC,CASSLESYNEQFF
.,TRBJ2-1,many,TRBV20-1,TGCAGTGCTAGAGATTTTTCTAGCGTAAGCTCCTACAATGAGCAGTTCTTC,CSARDFSSVSSYNEQFF
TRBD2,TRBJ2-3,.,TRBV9,TGTGCCAGCAGCGTGGGACTAGCAATAGGCGCAGATACGCAGTATTTT,CASSVGLAIGADTQYF
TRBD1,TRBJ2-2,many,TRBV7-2,TGTGCCAGCAGCTTAAGGGGGACAGTAAACACCGGGGAGCTGTTTTTT,CASSLRGTVNTGELFF
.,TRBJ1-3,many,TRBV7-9,TGTGCCAGCAGCTCTACTGCGACGCGGTCTGGAAACACCATATATTTT,CASSSTATRSGNTIYF
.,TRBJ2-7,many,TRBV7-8,TGTGCCAGCAGCTTTCCCGACAGCTACGAGCAGTACTTC,CASSFPDSYEQYF
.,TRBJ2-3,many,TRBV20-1,TGCAGTGCTCACCCGGGAATCGATACGCAGTATTTT,CSAHPGIDTQYF
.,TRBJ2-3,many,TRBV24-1,TGTGCCACCAGTGATCCGACCGGGTCCACAGATACGCAGTATTTT,CATSDPTGSTDTQYF
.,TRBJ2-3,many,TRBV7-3,TGTGCCAGCAGCTTAAATCGCGGGGGCACAGATACGCAGTATTTT,CASSLNRGGTDTQYF
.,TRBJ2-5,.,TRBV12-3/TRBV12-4,TGTGCCAGCAGCAGCGAAGACGGCCTCCAAGAGACCCAGTACTTC,CASSSEDGLQETQYF
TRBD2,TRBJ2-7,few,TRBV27,TGTGCCAGCAGTTCTAATAACCCGGGACTAACCTACGAGCAGTACTTC,CASSSNNPGLTYEQYF
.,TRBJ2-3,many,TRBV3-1,TGTGCCAGCAGCTATCTATCCGGGACGATGGGTATAGATACGCAGTATTTT,CASSYLSGTMGIDTQYF
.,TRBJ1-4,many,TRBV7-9,TGTGCCAGCAGCCTTCGGGTCGGAGGGGAGGAAAAACTGTTTTTT,CASSLRVGGEEKLFF